A selection of T cell receptor beta chains follows, all from one sample in a study of monozygotic twins with cystic fibrosis. The data were produced by immunoSEQ multiplex PCR, yet TCRdb's version contains in-frame clones alone and is incomplete. This sample carries about 15,000 clones, approximately 98% of them seen once, and the ten largest clones take 0.41%. Sequencing was performed on blood. The receptor set was obtained from a girl aged 2 to 9 with cystic fibrosis. Both conserved end residues are part of each CDR3. Each record gives: J gene, D gene, clone size, V gene, CDR3 protein, CDR3 DNA. D genes are given only for firm matches. Not every row has a clone size; where given, it reads once, few, many or a size class.

TRBJ1-1	TRBD1	NA	TRBV5-6	CASSFDRDEAFF	TGTGCCAGCAGCTTTGACAGGGATGAAGCTTTCTTT
TRBJ2-1	NA	NA	TRBV4-1	CASSQVGTSIEIF	TGCGCCAGCAGCCAAGTGGGGACTTCAATTGAAATCTTC
TRBJ1-5	NA	NA	TRBV25-1	CASSEWEVDQPQHF	TGTGCCAGCAGTGAATGGGAAGTGGACCAGCCCCAGCATTTT
TRBJ2-1	NA	NA	TRBV29-1	CSIGTPGDEQFF	TGCAGCATAGGGACCCCGGGTGATGAGCAGTTCTTC
TRBJ1-1	NA	NA	TRBV18	CASSQRGSPYEAFF	TGTGCCAGCTCACAGCGCGGGTCCCCGTATGAAGCTTTCTTT
TRBJ1-2	TRBD1	once	TRBV9	CASSTTGTYGYTF	TGTGCCAGCAGCACGACAGGGACCTATGGCTACACCTTC
TRBJ2-5	NA	NA	TRBV5-1	CASSLEETQYF	TGCGCCAGCAGCTTGGAAGAGACCCAGTACTTC
TRBJ2-7	NA	NA	TRBV5-6	CASSFPGLGYEQYF	TGTGCCAGCAGTTTCCCGGGACTGGGCTACGAGCAGTACTTC
TRBJ1-3	NA	once	TRBV10-3	CAISDNGAGPGGTIYF	TGTGCCATCAGTGACAATGGGGCGGGCCCGGGAGGCACCATATATTTT
TRBJ2-1	NA	NA	TRBV6-5	CASSYSNSNEQFF	TGTGCCAGCAGTTACTCGAATTCTAATGAGCAGTTCTTC
TRBJ2-1	TRBD2	NA	TRBV12-5	CASGLGQLAGYNEQFF	TGTGCTAGTGGCTTAGGCCAGCTAGCGGGGTACAATGAGCAGTTCTTC
TRBJ1-5	NA	NA	TRBV15	CATSRGQFPFNQPQHF	TGTGCCACCAGCAGAGGACAGTTTCCCTTTAATCAGCCCCAGCATTTT
TRBJ2-3	NA	NA	TRBV5-1	CASSEQGVRTDTQYF	TGCGCCAGCAGCGAGCAGGGTGTCCGGACAGATACGCAGTATTTT
TRBJ2-3	TRBD2	NA	TRBV19	CASSLTSGSTDTQYF	TGTGCCAGTAGCCTGACTAGCGGGAGCACAGATACGCAGTATTTT
TRBJ1-2	TRBD1	NA	TRBV25-1	CASMGRTGAANYGYTF	TGTGCCAGCATGGGTAGGACAGGGGCCGCTAACTATGGCTACACCTTC
TRBJ2-7	TRBD2	NA	TRBV5-1	CASSLAPGTSHEQYF	TGCGCCAGCAGCTTGGCCCCCGGGACTAGCCACGAGCAGTACTTC
TRBJ2-2	NA	NA	TRBV30	CAWSITGPPGELFF	TGTGCCTGGAGTATAACTGGACCCCCGGGGGAGCTGTTTTTT
TRBJ1-2	TRBD1	NA	TRBV6-5	CASSFIGQDLYGYTF	TGTGCCAGCAGTTTTATCGGACAGGACCTCTATGGCTACACCTTC
TRBJ1-2	TRBD1	NA	TRBV7-9	CASSFADRGHGYTF	TGTGCCAGCAGTTTCGCTGACAGGGGGCATGGCTACACCTTC
TRBJ1-1	TRBD1	few	TRBV25-1	CASSEQGARITEAFF	TGTGCCAGCAGTGAACAGGGGGCGCGGATAACTGAAGCTTTCTTT